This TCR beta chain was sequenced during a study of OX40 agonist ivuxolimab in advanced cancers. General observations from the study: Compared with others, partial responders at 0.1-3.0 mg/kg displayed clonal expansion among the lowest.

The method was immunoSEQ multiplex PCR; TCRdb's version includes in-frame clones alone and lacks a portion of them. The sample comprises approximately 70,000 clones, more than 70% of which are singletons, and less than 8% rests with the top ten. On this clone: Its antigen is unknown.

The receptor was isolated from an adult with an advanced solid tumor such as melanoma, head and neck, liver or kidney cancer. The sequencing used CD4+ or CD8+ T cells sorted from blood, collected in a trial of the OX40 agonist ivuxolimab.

CDR3 sequence reads: CARTPSGALGPQHF. The CDR3 DNA follows: TGTGCCAGAACCCCTTCGGGGGCTCTTGGCCCCCAGCATTTT. This chain connects TRBV5-3 to TRBJ1-5; maybe TRBD1 (6 bases). TRBV5-3 falls under the ORF class, with uncertain function. Between the trimmed V and J ends, which lost 6 bases and 10 bases, there was a span of 20 bases. The CDR3 runs 14 residues.